This TCR beta chain was found in a study of neurological immune-mediated disorders. General study results and limits: No CDR3 amino acid sequences recurred among expanded clones across subjects, suggesting private repertoires in all groups.

This clonotype occurred many times. What it binds is not known. As for the cDNA, it was generated by 5'RACE with 10-nucleotide random UMIs. TCRdb processed the 5' RACE reads anew with MiXCR; each CDR3 protein has one entry. The data show 65,000 to 85,000 distinct CDR3 sequences, 3.2% seen once. There are 21 residues in the CDR3. Germline loops: CDR1 MGHRA, CDR2 YSYEKL. Trimming took 0 bases from V and 0 from J, leaving 24 bases between them. This sequence was found in a woman aged 45-59 years with multiple sclerosis. Material for sequencing was PBMCs. This sequence joins TRBV4-1 and TRBJ1-5; tentative D call: TRBD1 (6 bases). CDR3 sequence: CASSQDEIATGLILSNQPQHF. CDR3 coding DNA: TGCGCCAGCAGCCAAGACGAAATTGCGACAGGCCTTATCCTTAGCAATCAGCCCCAGCATTTT.